Here is one T cell receptor beta chain with its context. Its specificity is not known. Trimming removed 3 bases at V and 6 bases at J, with 16 bases between. The CDR3 runs to 15 residues. In germline, CDR1 is MNHEY, CDR2 SMNVEV (reference sequence). These data come from a study of OX40 agonist ivuxolimab in advanced cancers. Study summary: Three patients had partial responses: one hepatocellular carcinoma, two cutaneous melanoma. Overall study findings and caveats: Within 6 weeks, CD4+ and CD8+ blood T cells expanded clonally at 0.1 to 3.0 mg/kg. People who partly responded at 0.1-3.0 mg/kg had some of the least clonal expansion seen.

Method: immunoSEQ multiplex PCR; TCRdb's copy keeps in-frame clones and lacks some. The sample lists fewer than 60,000 clones, 75% to 90% seen once, with around 15% in the top ten. The sequencing here drew on CD4+ or CD8+ T cells sorted from blood, taken in a trial of the OX40 agonist ivuxolimab. The TCR sequence derives from an adult with an advanced solid tumor such as melanoma, head and neck, liver or kidney cancer. J is TRBJ2-3 and V is TRBV27; D ambiguous. The CDR3 loop reads CASSLGSGLGDTQYF. The CDR3, as DNA: TGTGCCAGCAGTTTGGGGTCAGGCCTCGGGGATACGCAGTATTTT.